These 9 T cell receptor beta chains were all obtained from the same sample, sequenced in a study of blood T cells in healthy people across ages. PCR was performed a second time for 7 to 11 cycles using a sample-barcoded 5' primer and a J-beta primer mix. TCRdb ran MiXCR on the 5' RACE reads and lists one entry per CDR3 protein. This table holds 1.2 million to 1.5 million distinct CDR3 sequences, about 40% found once. Material for sequencing was blood. Receptors originate from a young woman in good health.

The rearrangement links TRBV12-3 or TRBV12-4 to TRBJ2-4; no firm D call. The CDR3 totals 11 residues. Trimming pared 6 bases from V and 15 bases from J, leaving 15 bases between. The CDR3 sequence is CASSATYERYF. CDR3 nucleotide sequence: TGTGCCAGCAGCGCCACCTACGAGCGGTACTTC.

Only one count was recorded for this clonotype. This chain links TRBV20-1 with TRBJ2-7; the match to TRBD2 covers 13 bases. CDR1 and CDR2 from the germline V gene are DFQATT and SNEGSKA (reference sequence). The V segment lost 4 bases and the J segment 1 base; nucleotides outside the gene matches: 10. CDR3 length: 17 amino acids. CDR3 DNA sequence: TGCAGTGCTATAGGACTAGCGGGAGCAAGCCAATCCTACGAGCAGTACTTC. Its translation: CSAIGLAGASQSYEQYF.

CDR3 nucleotides: TGTGCCAGCAGCTTAGTGGGAGGGGAAGTTTATGAGCAGTACTTC. It translates to CASSLVGGEVYEQYF. The V gene is TRBV7-2, the J gene TRBJ2-5; 7 nucleotides match TRBD2. The CDR3 extends over 15 amino acids. CDR1 SGHTA and CDR2 FQGNSA come from the germline V gene. The V and J ends lost 1 base and 11 bases, in that order; junction bases with no gene match: 13.

The V gene is TRBV6-5, the J gene TRBJ2-7; 7 nucleotides match TRBD2. The J call may be in error: the DNA end matches TRBJ2-1 better. The germline V gene has CDR1 MNHEY and CDR2 SVGAGI. The CDR3 extends over 16 amino acids. CDR3 bases: TGTGCCAGCAGTTACCTGGGCGGGGGAAGCTACAATGAGCAGTTCTTC. Translating gives CASSYLGGGSYNEQFF.

Only a few counts were recorded for this clonotype. V usage is TRBV20-1 and J usage is TRBJ2-7, with TRBD1 matching 7 bases. Trimming took 6 bases from V and 0 from J; bases not matched to a gene: 8. Looked up from germline, CDR1 is DFQATT and CDR2 is SNEGSKA (reference sequence). The CDR3 spans 14 residues. CDR3: CSAQTGPSSYEQYF. For the CDR3, the DNA is TGCAGTGCCCAGACAGGGCCGAGCTCCTACGAGCAGTACTTC.

This clonotype was seen a handful of times. The chain carries TRBV27 and TRBJ1-6, with no clear D. CDR3 size: 15 residues. Trimming cost V 4 bases and J 9 bases, with 16 bases left between them. Germline V gene lookup returns CDR1 MNHEY and CDR2 SMNVEV (reference sequence). CDR3 sequence reads: CASSSIGMVGSPLHF. The CDR3 DNA is TGTGCCAGCAGTTCTATCGGCATGGTCGGTTCACCCCTCCACTTT.

The chain has TRBV6-1 and TRBJ2-7; D not certain. CDR1 and CDR2 from the germline V gene are MNHNS and SASEGT. The V end lost 6 bases, the J end lost 0 bases, and 9 bases lay between the germline ends. The CDR3 sequence is 13 residues long. The CDR3 DNA reads TGTGCCAGCAGCAGGCTTGACTCCTACGAGCAGTACTTC. This gives the protein CASSRLDSYEQYF.

This chain joins TRBV12-5 and TRBJ1-1, with TRBD1 matching 7 bases. This CDR3 comprises 14 residues. J was trimmed by 8 bases and V by 5 bases; bases with no gene match: 11. Germline assignment: CDR1 LGHNT and CDR2 FRNRAP. In nucleotides, the CDR3 is TGTGCTAGTGGTCCCCCCGGGGACAGCAAAGAAGCTTTCTTT. Its translation: CASGPPGDSKEAFF. Complete variable domain (other parts from reference TRBV12-5 and TRBJ1-1): DARVTQTPRHKVTEMGQEVTMRCQPILGHNTVFWYRQTMMQGLELLAYFRNRAPLDDSGMPKDRFSAEMPDATLATLKIQPSEPRDSAVYFCASGPPGDSKEAFFGQGTRLTVV.

This clonotype was seen many times. The chain recombines TRBV6-1 with TRBJ2-4, with D unclear. The CDR3 contains 13 residues. The germline V gene encodes CDR1 MNHNS and CDR2 SASEGT. V was clipped by 6 bases and J by 7 bases, with 13 bases between them. CDR3 region: CASSPIPANIQYF. CDR3 bases: TGTGCCAGCAGCCCGATCCCTGCGAACATTCAGTACTTC.